This TCR beta chain stems from a study of blood T cell repertoires in COVID-19. In the authors' workflow: Amplification with reference gene primers provided the estimates of nucleated cell counts. Profiling relied on immunoSEQ multiplex PCR, and the TCRdb table lists in-frame clones only, not all of them. Clonal size and the V and J genes are those of that table, whereas D and trimming came from the DNA. Among 85,000 to 95,000 clones listed, approximately 80% were seen once. Germline trimming cut 2 bases from V and 4 bases from J; bases unmatched to any gene: 8. The germline V gene encodes CDR1 SGHRS and CDR2 YFSETQ. There are 15 residues in the CDR3.

The sequenced sample consisted of peripheral blood. The chain couples TRBV5-1 to TRBJ1-2, with 7 nucleotides matching TRBD1. This TCR came from a man in his 70s with acute or convalescent COVID-19. The DNA for the CDR3 is TGCGCCAGCAGCTTTACAGGGGCCTCCGGCTATGGCTACACCTTC. It specifies CASSFTGASGYGYTF.